This TCR beta chain was captured in a study of T cells in localized non-small cell lung cancer. Findings of the study overall: Longer overall survival was seen with higher T cell density measured in blood. The highest T cell clonality was in uninvolved adjacent lung, above tumor. One tumor region alone was sequenced, and heterogeneity therefore remains possible. Across samples, adjacent lung featured a median roughly 60 of the top 100 tumor clones.

In the case of this clone: What it recognizes is unknown.

Repertoires were generated with immunoSEQ multiplex PCR, while TCRdb's copy carries only in-frame clones and drops some. The profile shows about 1,900 clones, roughly 22% of them singletons. Between the trimmed V and J ends, which lost 1 base and 8 bases, there was a span of 20 bases. Germline values: CDR1 SGHDN, CDR2 FVKESK. The CDR3 totals 17 residues. The specimen was lung tumor tissue, collected before any cancer treatment. The chain uses TRBV14 and TRBJ2-2; a possible D gene is TRBD1 (6 bases). The sequence came from a woman aged 40-69 years with stage I lung adenocarcinoma. The CDR3 DNA is TGTGCCAGCAGCCAAGGAGTGGCTGCAGGGGAGAGTGGGGAGCTGTTTTTT. It codes for CASSQGVAAGESGELFF.